This TCR beta chain comes out of a study of T-cell memory formation after mild COVID-19. Study observations and caveats: Unconfirmed was the SARS-CoV-2 specificity of second-wave clones that peaked on day 37.

TCRdb reprocessed the 5' RACE reads with MiXCR, giving one entry per CDR3 protein. Among 300,000 to 400,000 distinct CDR3 sequences listed, less than 20% were seen once. As regards this clonotype: As yet, its antigen is unknown.

Between the trimmed V and J ends, which lost 6 bases and 3 bases, there was a span of 17 bases. This CDR3 is 15 amino acids long. Sample: PBMCs or a T cell subset sorted from them (not recorded which). J is TRBJ1-1 and V is TRBV12-3 or TRBV12-4; D call uncertain. The TCR originated in a man younger than 30 who had mild COVID-19 (a few samples of this study predate the infection). Cell type and time point are not known. The CDR3 protein is CASSPSLGRDTEAFF. The CDR3 DNA reads as TGTGCCAGCAGCCCCTCTTTGGGTAGGGACACTGAAGCTTTCTTT.